The 4 T cell receptor beta chains listed next were all sequenced from one sample in a study of beta chain features in type 1 diabetes. All of the isolated RNA was reverse transcribed, so expressed TCRB transcripts were sequenced. Only in-frame clones appear in the TCRdb table, and some are missing; sequencing was by immunoSEQ multiplex PCR. The sample consists of 350,000 or so clones, roughly 21% of them appearing once. Sequenced input: naive CD4+ T cells from blood. These TCRs come from a woman younger than 35 in good health.

A few counts support this clone. V usage is TRBV5-4 and J usage is TRBJ1-2, with TRBD1 matching over 10 bases. Germline V lookup: CDR1 SGHNT, CDR2 YYREEE (reference sequence). The CDR3 consists of 14 residues. With 2 bases clipped from V and 4 bases from J, the junction kept 2 bases outside the gene matches. The CDR3 sequence: CASSFGQGVYGYTF. The CDR3 DNA reads TGTGCCAGCAGCTTTGGACAGGGGGTCTATGGCTACACCTTC.

The CDR3: CASSAGTGGGTDTQYF. In DNA, the CDR3 is TGTGCCTCCTCGGCGGGGACGGGGGGGGGCACAGATACGCAGTATTTT. The chain links TRBV9 to TRBJ2-3, with 8 bases that match TRBD2. This CDR3 region has 16 residues. Looked up from germline, CDR1 is SGDLS and CDR2 is YYNGEE. J lost 1 base, V lost 10 bases, and 14 bases had no gene match.

This sequence joins TRBV4-2 and TRBJ2-3; 11 bases fit TRBD2. The CDR3 is made up of 16 amino acids. Germline assignment: CDR1 LGHNA and CDR2 YNFKEQ. The V and J ends lost 2 bases and 5 bases, in that order; junction bases with no gene match: 6. The CDR3 DNA follows: TGTGCCAGCAGCCAACCGACTAGCGGGGAGGGAGATACGCAGTATTTT. Translated: CASSQPTSGEGDTQYF.

The rearrangement joins TRBV27 to TRBJ2-3; D might be TRBD2 (5 bases). Trimming removed 2 bases at V and 4 bases at J, with 7 bases between. In germline, CDR1 is MNHEY, CDR2 SMNVEV (reference sequence). The CDR3 has 13 amino acids. CDR3 sequence: CASSLPGSDTQYF. Here the CDR3 DNA reads TGTGCCAGCAGTTTACCGGGGTCAGATACGCAGTATTTT.